The 18 T cell receptor beta chains below all came from one sample that was sequenced in a study of blood T cells in healthy people across ages. A second PCR of 7 to 11 cycles used a sample-barcoded 5' primer and a J-beta primer mix. TCRdb independently ran MiXCR on the 5' RACE reads; one entry per CDR3 protein. Counted here are 600,000 or so distinct CDR3 sequences, about 30% occurring once; the ten biggest clones make up 15% to 19%. Source material: blood. Receptor source: a woman of 80 years or more in good health.

This clonotype was detected only a few times. A much more abundant neighbour one base away suggests this may be a read error. The rearrangement joins TRBV9 to TRBJ2-1, with TRBD2 matching over 7 bases. Gene TRBJ2-7 matches the end of the DNA better, so the J call may be wrong. This CDR3 is built from 20 residues. CDR1 SGDLS and CDR2 YYNGEE come from the germline V gene. CDR3 nucleotides: TGTGCCAGCAGCCCTCGATGGGGAAGCGGGGAGTCCAGCTCCTACAATGAGCAGTACTTC. Its protein is CASSPRWGSGESSSYNEQYF.

This clonotype appeared many times. The chain recombines TRBV4-3 with TRBJ1-1; D gene uncertain. The CDR3 runs 15 residues. Trimming removed 0 bases from V and 2 bases from J, with 10 bases in between. Germline lookup yields CDR1 LGHNA and CDR2 YSLEER. The chain's CDR3 is CASSQDFGRNTEAFF. The CDR3 DNA is TGCGCCAGCAGCCAAGATTTCGGTAGAAACACTGAAGCTTTCTTT.

This clonotype was recorded a few times. V and J are TRBV3-1 and TRBJ2-1; 12 nucleotides align to TRBD2. The CDR3 is 14 residues long. V was clipped by 0 bases and J by 12 bases; unmatched bases: 3. Germline V lookup: CDR1 LGHDT, CDR2 YNNKEL (reference sequence). The CDR3 nucleotides read TGTGCCAGCAGCCAAGATGGACTAGCGGGAAGGCAGTTCTTC. Protein sequence: CASSQDGLAGRQFF.

A note on this clonotype: A much larger clonotype is one base distant, so this may be a read error. The chain has TRBV5-8 and TRBJ2-5; D call uncertain. The germline CDR1 and CDR2 sequences are SGHTS and YDEGEE. This CDR3 region has 15 residues. CDR3 sequence: CTSSNDPAYQETQYF. DNA of the CDR3: TGTACCAGCAGTAACGATCCCGCGTACCAAGAGACCCAGTACTTC. Combining the CDR3 with reference TRBV5-8 and TRBJ2-5 gives the whole variable domain EAGVTQSPTHLIKTRGQQATLRCSPISGHTSVYWYQQALGLGLQFLLWYDEGEERNRGNFPPRFSGRQFPNYSSELNVNALELEDSALYLCTSSNDPAYQETQYFGPGTRLLVL.

In this sample, this clonotype turned up many times. Being one base from a much bigger clone, this may be a read error. The chain has TRBV7-9 and TRBJ1-5; D is uncertain. Trimming cost V 2 bases and J 6 bases, with 17 bases left between them. Per germline, CDR1 SEHNR and CDR2 FQNEAQ (reference sequence). The CDR3 sequence is 16 residues long. This CDR3 is CASSLKRGGRGQPQHF. Here the CDR3 DNA reads TGTGCCAGCAGCTTAAAGCGGGGAGGAAGAGGTCAGCCCCAGCATTTT.

The rearrangement links TRBV5-1 to TRBJ2-5; D unresolved. V lost 0 bases and J lost 5, with 11 bases in between. The CDR3 spans 14 residues. Germline CDR1 reads SGHRS; CDR2 reads YFSETQ. CDR3 sequence reads: CASSLEAARETQYF. CDR3 bases: TGCGCCAGCAGCTTGGAGGCAGCTCGCGAGACCCAGTACTTC.

This clonotype was detected ten times or more. V and J are TRBV7-2 and TRBJ1-1; D is possibly TRBD1 (5 bases). The CDR3 loop spans 17 amino acids. V was shortened by 5 bases and J by 1 base, with 20 bases between the two germline ends. Germline V gene sequence: CDR1 SGHTA, CDR2 FQGNSA. The CDR3 coding sequence is TGTGCCAGCAGCGTTCGGGGGACCCCTTTGGCGAACACTGAAGCTTTCTTT. Translated: CASSVRGTPLANTEAFF.

This clonotype was seen ten or more times. The chain recombines TRBV28 with TRBJ2-1, with D maybe TRBD2 (5 bases). The germline V gene has CDR1 MDHEN and CDR2 SYDVKM. Trimming pared 3 bases from V and 13 bases from J, leaving 16 bases between. The CDR3 is 13 residues long. In DNA, the CDR3 is TGTGCCAGCAGTTTCGGACTCGCTCGGAGACAGTTCTTC. It encodes CASSFGLARRQFF.

Note on this clonotype: An end of the junction does not agree with germline; a read error may underlie this. The CDR3 here is CASSLATSGGGNEQYF. CDR3 DNA: TGTGCCAGCAGCCTAGCGACTAGCGGGGGGGGTAATGAGCAGTACTTC. The J gene is TRBJ2-5, the V gene TRBV7-2, with TRBD2 matching over 14 bases. The germline V gene encodes CDR1 SGHTA and CDR2 FQGNSA. This CDR3 is built from 16 residues.

A remark on this clonotype: The DNA is omitted, as the CDR3 cannot be located on it reliably, and the CDR3 follows TCRdb's listing. The V and J genes are TRBV7-8 and TRBJ2-7; the table assigns TRBD1, which was not confirmed against the DNA. Per germline, CDR1 SGHVS and CDR2 FQNEAQ. The CDR3 is made up of 16 amino acids, end residues included. The CDR3 loop is CASSLVGPGTGDERYF.

This clonotype was recorded at least ten times. The rearrangement joins TRBV7-9 to TRBJ2-1, with a weak D call TRBD2 (5 bases). Germline V gene data show CDR1 as SEHNR and CDR2 as FQNEAQ (reference sequence). Trimming removed 5 bases from V and 4 bases from J, with 18 bases in between. The CDR3 sequence is 16 residues long. CDR3 sequence (DNA): TGTGCCAGCAGCCCGATGATAGGGCGGACTTACAATGAGCAGTTCTTC. Residues: CASSPMIGRTYNEQFF.

This clonotype has a count of ten or more. This sequence joins TRBV29-1 and TRBJ1-2; 8 positions agree with TRBD1. CDR1 SQVTM and CDR2 ANQGSEA come from the germline V gene. The CDR3 loop spans 12 amino acids. Losses at the gene ends were 7 bases for V and 10 bases for J; bases not matched to a gene: 11. This chain's CDR3 is CSGKTGDLSYTF. CDR3 in DNA: TGCAGCGGGAAGACAGGGGACCTTTCCTACACCTTC.

This clonotype was observed many times. The genes are TRBV6-5 and TRBJ2-1; tentatively, D is TRBD2 (6 bases). V was pared by 5 bases and J by 8 bases, with 16 bases between. The germline gives CDR1 MNHEY, CDR2 SVGAGI. This CDR3 region has 14 residues. Here the CDR3 reads CASSLRGTRDEQFF. DNA for the CDR3: TGTGCCAGCAGTCTCCGGGGGACGAGGGATGAGCAGTTCTTC.

This rearrangement joins TRBV28 to TRBJ1-5, with 9 bases identical to TRBD1. Germline V gives CDR1 MDHEN, CDR2 SYDVKM. The CDR3 extends over 17 amino acids. After removal of 7 bases from V and 4 bases from J, the junction contained 14 bases not matched to a gene. CDR3 loop: CASNFTPGQGQNQPQHF. CDR3 in DNA: TGTGCCAGCAACTTCACCCCGGGACAGGGACAGAATCAGCCCCAGCATTTT.

This clonotype was seen many times. The V gene is TRBV5-1, the J gene TRBJ2-1; D is unresolved. Trimming removed 3 bases at V and 4 bases at J, with 11 bases between. Germline V gene sequence: CDR1 SGHRS, CDR2 YFSETQ. The CDR3 spans 14 residues. CDR3 amino acids: CASSSPGRYNEQFF. CDR3 coding DNA: TGCGCCAGCAGCTCGCCTGGACGGTACAATGAGCAGTTCTTC.

This clonotype was seen ten or more times. This chain connects TRBV28 to TRBJ2-6; a possible D gene is TRBD1 (5 bases). CDR1 and CDR2 from the germline V gene are MDHEN and SYDVKM. The V end was cut by 5 bases, the J end by 1 base, with 15 bases between. The CDR3 extends over 17 amino acids. In DNA form, the CDR3 reads TGTGCCAGCAGTCCTTATGGGAAGGGGTCTGGGGCCAACGTCCTGACTTTC. Amino acids: CASSPYGKGSGANVLTF.

Regarding this clonotype: A much more abundant neighbour one base away suggests this may be a read error. The chain recombines TRBV9 with TRBJ2-1, with 10 bases aligning to TRBD2. The DNA end favors TRBJ2-7, so the J call may be wrong. The CDR3 spans 17 residues. CDR1 is SGDLS and CDR2 is YYNGEE in the germline V gene. The CDR3: CASSHPRTSGTYNEQYF. The CDR3 DNA follows: TGTGCCAGCAGTCACCCCCGGACTAGCGGCACCTACAATGAGCAGTACTTC.

This chain links TRBV20-1 with TRBJ1-1, with 7 positions matching TRBD1. V was clipped by 6 bases and J by 8 bases; unmatched bases: 15. CDR3 length: 14 amino acids. From germline, CDR1 is DFQATT and CDR2 SNEGSKA (reference sequence). CDR3 loop: CSAGVVEGAGEAFF. The CDR3 DNA follows: TGCAGTGCAGGAGTAGTCGAGGGGGCCGGCGAAGCTTTCTTT.